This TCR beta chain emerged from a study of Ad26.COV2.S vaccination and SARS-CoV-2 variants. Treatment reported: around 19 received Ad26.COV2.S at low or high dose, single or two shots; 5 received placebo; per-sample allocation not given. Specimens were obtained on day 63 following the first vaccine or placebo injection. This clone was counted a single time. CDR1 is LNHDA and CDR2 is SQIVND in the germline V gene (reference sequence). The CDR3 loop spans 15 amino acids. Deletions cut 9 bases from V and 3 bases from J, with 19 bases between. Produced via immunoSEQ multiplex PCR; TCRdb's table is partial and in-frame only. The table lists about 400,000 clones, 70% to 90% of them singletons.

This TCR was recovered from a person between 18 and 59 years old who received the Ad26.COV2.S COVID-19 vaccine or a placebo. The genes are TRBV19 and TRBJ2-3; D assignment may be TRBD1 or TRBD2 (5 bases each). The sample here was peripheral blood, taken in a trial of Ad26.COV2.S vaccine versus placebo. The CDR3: CASHPRDGPTDTQYF. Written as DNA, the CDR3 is TGTGCCAGCCACCCCCGGGACGGTCCGACAGATACGCAGTATTTT.